These 14 T cell receptor beta chains share one sample of origin, sequenced in a study of blood T cell repertoires in COVID-19. Only in-frame clones appear in the TCRdb table, and some are missing; sequencing was by immunoSEQ multiplex PCR. Of approximately 67,000 clones in the sample, around 87% were seen once. What was sequenced was peripheral blood. The receptor source for this set is a man between 45 and 60 years old with active COVID-19.

The chain joins TRBV24-1 to TRBJ2-7, with TRBD2 matching 16 bases. In germline, CDR1 is KGHDR, CDR2 SFDVKD. The CDR3 runs 17 residues. Losses at the gene ends were 4 bases for V and 6 bases for J; bases not matched to a gene: 8. The CDR3 here is CATSDPGLAGGPGEQYF. CDR3 DNA sequence: TGTGCCACCAGTGACCCGGGACTAGCGGGGGGGCCGGGCGAGCAGTACTTC.

This sequence joins TRBV3-1 (or the pseudogene TRBV3-2) and TRBJ2-5, with a possible D match to TRBD2 (6 bases). This CDR3 comprises 13 residues. V was clipped by 1 base and J by 5 bases, with 8 bases between them. CDR1 is LGHDT and CDR2 is YNNKEL in the germline V gene (reference sequence). CDR3 in DNA: TGTGCCAGCAGCCAAGCGGGGGTCGAGACCCAGTACTTC. It specifies CASSQAGVETQYF.

The genes are TRBV7-2 and TRBJ1-1; D not resolved. CDR1 SGHTA and CDR2 FQGNSA come from the germline V gene. The CDR3 has 14 residues. Trimming stripped 3 bases from V and 1 base from J, with 9 bases between. CDR3 protein: CASSFYSSNTEAFF. CDR3 nucleotides: TGTGCCAGCAGCTTCTACAGCTCGAACACTGAAGCTTTCTTT. The full variable domain, completed using reference TRBV7-2 and TRBJ1-1, is GAGVSQSPSNKVTEKGKDVELRCDPISGHTALYWYRQSLGQGLEFLIYFQGNSAPDKSGLPSDRFSAERTGGSVSTLTIQRTQQEDSAVYLCASSFYSSNTEAFFGQGTRLTVV.

CDR3 sequence: CASSRLTSGMYEQYF. The CDR3 region has the DNA TGTGCCAGCAGCCGACTGACTAGCGGGATGTACGAGCAGTACTTC. J is TRBJ2-7 and V is TRBV3-1 (or the pseudogene TRBV3-2); 11 bases fit TRBD2. CDR1 is LGHDT and CDR2 is YNNKEL in the germline V gene (reference sequence). CDR3 length equals 15 residues. V lost 4 bases to trimming and J lost 4 bases; unmatched junction nucleotides: 6.

This clone has just one count. The CDR3 coding sequence is TGTGCCAGCTCACCACAAACAGGGGATATGAACACTGAAGCTTTCTTT. It is translated as CASSPQTGDMNTEAFF. The chain uses TRBV18 and TRBJ1-1, with 7 bases fitting TRBD1. Trimming took 1 base from V and 0 from J; bases not matched to a gene: 5. The CDR3 spans 16 residues. Per the germline V gene, CDR1 is KGHSH and CDR2 is LQKENI.

The chain combines TRBV30 with TRBJ2-7; 7 bases match TRBD1. Germline V lookup: CDR1 GTSNPN, CDR2 SVGIG (reference sequence). The CDR3 length is 18 residues. After removal of 2 bases from V and 3 bases from J, the junction contained 19 bases not matched to a gene. The CDR3 DNA sequence: TGTGCCTGGAGTTCCCTTTTACTGAGTGACAGGGACATCTACGAGCAGTACTTC. Its protein is CAWSSLLLSDRDIYEQYF.

V gene TRBV9 combines with J gene TRBJ2-1; TRBD1 matches at 8 bases. CDR1 is SGDLS and CDR2 is YYNGEE in the germline V gene. The CDR3 has 15 residues. Germline trimming cut 0 bases from V and 7 bases from J; bases unmatched to any gene: 6. CDR3 residues: CASSVGGTGGNEQFF. The CDR3 coding sequence is TGTGCCAGCAGCGTAGGGGGGACAGGTGGGAATGAGCAGTTCTTC.

The V and J genes are TRBV4-1 and TRBJ1-6, with a weak D call TRBD1 (6 bases). V lost 0 bases, J lost 5 bases, and 17 bases lay in between. The CDR3 is 18 amino acids. Germline V gene lookup returns CDR1 MGHRA and CDR2 YSYEKL. The CDR3 spells CASSQDNSRTVDNSPLHF. The CDR3 DNA follows: TGCGCCAGCAGCCAAGATAATTCGAGGACAGTAGATAATTCACCCCTCCACTTT.

The gene calls are TRBV6-2 or TRBV6-3 and TRBJ2-2; D is unresolved. This CDR3 region has 13 residues. Per the germline V gene, CDR1 is MNHEY and CDR2 is SVGEGT. Trimming stripped 3 bases from V and 8 bases from J, with 10 bases between. CDR3 sequence reads: CASSYILRGELFF. CDR3 DNA sequence: TGTGCCAGCAGTTATATCCTACGAGGGGAGCTGTTTTTT.

This rearrangement joins TRBV5-1 to TRBJ1-4, with D unclear. The V gene lost 0 bases and the J gene lost 0 bases, with 6 bases spanning the gap. The CDR3 has 15 residues. Germline-derived CDR1 and CDR2 are SGHRS and YFSETQ. The CDR3 spells CASSLGRPTNEKLFF. In nucleotides, the CDR3 is TGCGCCAGCAGCTTGGGGCGGCCAACTAATGAAAAACTGTTTTTT.

The J gene is TRBJ2-7, the V gene TRBV29-1; 8 bases align to TRBD1. Looked up from germline, CDR1 is SQVTM and CDR2 is ANQGSEA. Trimming removed 6 bases from V and 6 bases from J; junction bases left unmatched: 7. The CDR3 is 12 residues long. CDR3 residues: CSVGDRRIEQYF. CDR3 DNA sequence: TGCAGCGTAGGGGACAGGCGCATCGAGCAGTACTTC.

The chain recombines TRBV7-3 with TRBJ2-1; 9 positions match TRBD2. This CDR3 is built from 15 residues. V shed 4 bases, J shed 8 bases, and the junction held 9 bases outside the gene matches. Germline loops: CDR1 SGHTA, CDR2 FQGTGA. The CDR3 DNA sequence: TGTGCCAGCAGCTACCTGCGCGGGAGGGCCGATGAGCAGTTCTTC. This gives the protein CASSYLRGRADEQFF.

J is TRBJ1-2 and V is TRBV18, with D possibly being TRBD1 (6 bases). This CDR3 region has 14 residues. CDR1 KGHSH and CDR2 LQKENI come from the germline V gene. The V end lost 5 bases, the J end lost 5 bases, and 15 bases lay between the germline ends. The CDR3 is CASSVREGGYGYTF. In nucleotides, the CDR3 is TGTGCCAGCTCAGTCAGGGAAGGGGGATATGGCTACACCTTC. The full variable domain, in which reference TRBV18 and TRBJ1-2 provide the parts outside the CDR3, is NAGVMQNPRHLVRRRGQEARLRCSPMKGHSHVYWYRQLPEEGLKFMVYLQKENIIDESGMPKERFSAEFPKEGPSILRIQQVVRGDSAAYFCASSVREGGYGYTFGSGTRLTVV.

The chain joins TRBV28 to TRBJ2-5, with 7 bases that match TRBD2. The CDR3 is 14 amino acids. With V trimmed by 4 bases and J by 7 bases, 9 bases remained unmatched. Germline CDR1 reads MDHEN; CDR2 reads SYDVKM. The CDR3 DNA reads as TGTGCCAGCAGTTGGGTGGCGGGGGACGGGACCCAGTACTTC. Amino acid sequence: CASSWVAGDGTQYF.